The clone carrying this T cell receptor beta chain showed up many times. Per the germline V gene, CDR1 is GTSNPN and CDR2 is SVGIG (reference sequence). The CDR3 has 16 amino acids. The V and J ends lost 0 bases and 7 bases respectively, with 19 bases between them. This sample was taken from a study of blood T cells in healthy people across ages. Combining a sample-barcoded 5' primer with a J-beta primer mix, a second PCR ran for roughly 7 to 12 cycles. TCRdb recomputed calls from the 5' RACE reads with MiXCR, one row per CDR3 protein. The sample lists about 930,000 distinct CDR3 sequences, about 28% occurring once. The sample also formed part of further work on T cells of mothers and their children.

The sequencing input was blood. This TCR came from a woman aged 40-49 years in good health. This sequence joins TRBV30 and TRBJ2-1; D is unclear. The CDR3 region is CAWSVQGLTYPNEQFF. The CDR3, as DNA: TGTGCCTGGAGTGTACAAGGGCTGACGTACCCAAATGAGCAGTTCTTC.